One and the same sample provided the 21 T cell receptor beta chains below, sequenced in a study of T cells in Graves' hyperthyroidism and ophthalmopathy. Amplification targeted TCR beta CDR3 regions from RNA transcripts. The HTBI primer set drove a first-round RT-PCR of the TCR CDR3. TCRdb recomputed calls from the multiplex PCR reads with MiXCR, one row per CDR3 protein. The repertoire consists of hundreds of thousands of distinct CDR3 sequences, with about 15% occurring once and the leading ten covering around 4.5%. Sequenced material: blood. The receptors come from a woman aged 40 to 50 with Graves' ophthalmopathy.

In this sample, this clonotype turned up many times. Here the CDR3 reads CASSLGIDRDLQYF. CDR3 bases: TGTGCCAGCAGCTTAGGGATCGACCGGGACTTGCAGTACTTC. V and J are TRBV11-2 and TRBJ2-7; TRBD2 is a possible D gene (6 bases). Trimming removed 1 base at V and 9 bases at J, with 16 bases between. CDR3 length: 14 amino acids. Germline CDR1 reads SGHAT; CDR2 reads FQNNGV.

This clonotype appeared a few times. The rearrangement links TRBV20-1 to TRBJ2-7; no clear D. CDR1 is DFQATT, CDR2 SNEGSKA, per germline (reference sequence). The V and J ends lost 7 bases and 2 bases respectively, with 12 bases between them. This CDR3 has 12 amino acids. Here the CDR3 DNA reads TGCAGTGTGAGACCCAACCCCTACGAGCAGTACTTC. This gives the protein CSVRPNPYEQYF.

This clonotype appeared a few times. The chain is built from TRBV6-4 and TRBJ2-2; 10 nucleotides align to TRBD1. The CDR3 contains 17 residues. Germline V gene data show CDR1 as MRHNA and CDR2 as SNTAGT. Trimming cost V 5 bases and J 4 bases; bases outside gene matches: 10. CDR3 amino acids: CASSRDRGQGGTGELFF. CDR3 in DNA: TGTGCCAGCAGTAGGGACAGGGGACAAGGGGGCACCGGGGAGCTGTTTTTT.

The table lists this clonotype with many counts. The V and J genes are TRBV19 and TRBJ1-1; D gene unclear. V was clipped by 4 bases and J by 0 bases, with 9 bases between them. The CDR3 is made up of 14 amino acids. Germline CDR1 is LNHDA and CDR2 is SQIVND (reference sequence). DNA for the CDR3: TGTGCCAGTAGTAATGGACGGCTGAACACTGAAGCTTTCTTT. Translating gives CASSNGRLNTEAFF. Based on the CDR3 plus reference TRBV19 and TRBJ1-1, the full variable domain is DGGITQSPKYLFRKEGQNVTLSCEQNLNHDAMYWYRQDPGQGLRLIYYSQIVNDFQKGDIAEGYSVSREKKESFPLTVTSAQKNPTAFYLCASSNGRLNTEAFFGQGTRLTVV.

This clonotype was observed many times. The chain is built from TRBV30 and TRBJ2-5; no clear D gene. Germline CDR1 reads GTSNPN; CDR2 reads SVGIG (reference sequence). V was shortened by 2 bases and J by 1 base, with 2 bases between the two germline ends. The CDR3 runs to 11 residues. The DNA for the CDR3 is TGTGCCTGGAGTACCCAAGAGACCCAGTACTTC. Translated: CAWSTQETQYF.

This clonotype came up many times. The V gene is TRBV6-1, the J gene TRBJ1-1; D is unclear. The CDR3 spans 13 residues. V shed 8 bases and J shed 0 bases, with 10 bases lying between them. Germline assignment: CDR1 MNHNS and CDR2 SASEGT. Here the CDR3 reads CASYGIMNTEAFF. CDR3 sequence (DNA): TGTGCCAGCTACGGGATCATGAACACTGAAGCTTTCTTT.

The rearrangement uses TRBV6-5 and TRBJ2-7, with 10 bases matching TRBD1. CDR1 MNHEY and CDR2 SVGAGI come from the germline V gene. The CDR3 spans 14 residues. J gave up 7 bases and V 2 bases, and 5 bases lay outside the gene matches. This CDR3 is CASSYGTGVDEQYF. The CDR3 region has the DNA TGTGCCAGCAGTTACGGGACAGGGGTGGATGAGCAGTACTTC.

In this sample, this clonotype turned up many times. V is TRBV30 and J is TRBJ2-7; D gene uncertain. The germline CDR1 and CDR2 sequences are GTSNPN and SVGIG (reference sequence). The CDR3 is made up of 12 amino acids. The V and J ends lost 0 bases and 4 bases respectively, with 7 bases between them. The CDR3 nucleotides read TGTGCCTGGAGTGTCTCAAGGTACGAGCAGTACTTC. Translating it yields CAWSVSRYEQYF.

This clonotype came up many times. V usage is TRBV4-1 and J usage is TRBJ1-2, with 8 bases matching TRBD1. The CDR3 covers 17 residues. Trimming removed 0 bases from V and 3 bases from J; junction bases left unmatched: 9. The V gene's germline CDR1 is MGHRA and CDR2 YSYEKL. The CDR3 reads CASSQDRGRWWDYGYTF. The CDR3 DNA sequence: TGCGCCAGCAGCCAAGACAGGGGGCGGTGGTGGGACTATGGCTACACCTTC.

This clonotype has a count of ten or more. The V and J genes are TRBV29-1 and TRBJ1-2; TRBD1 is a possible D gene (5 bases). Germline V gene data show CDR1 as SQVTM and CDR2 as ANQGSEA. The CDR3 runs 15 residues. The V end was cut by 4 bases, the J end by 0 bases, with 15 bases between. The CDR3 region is CSVASLDRANYGYTF. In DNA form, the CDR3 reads TGCAGCGTTGCGTCCCTCGACAGAGCTAACTATGGCTACACCTTC.

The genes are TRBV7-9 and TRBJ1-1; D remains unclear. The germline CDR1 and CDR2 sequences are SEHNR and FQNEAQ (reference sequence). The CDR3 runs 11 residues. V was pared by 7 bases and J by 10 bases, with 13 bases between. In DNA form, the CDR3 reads TGTGCCAGCACCGACCGGGGTTCAGCTTTCTTT. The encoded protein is CASTDRGSAFF.

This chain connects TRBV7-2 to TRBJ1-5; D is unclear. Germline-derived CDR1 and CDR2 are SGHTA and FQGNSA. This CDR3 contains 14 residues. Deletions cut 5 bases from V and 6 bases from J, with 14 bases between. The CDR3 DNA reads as TGTGCCAGCAGCCCCTCATATACGGGTCAGCCCCAGCATTTT. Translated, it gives CASSPSYTGQPQHF.

The CDR3 region is CAWSVQSITDTQYF. In DNA, the CDR3 is TGTGCCTGGAGTGTACAGAGCATCACAGATACGCAGTATTTT. The V call is TRBV30, the J call TRBJ2-3, with no clear D. CDR3 length equals 14 residues. From germline, CDR1 is GTSNPN and CDR2 SVGIG (reference sequence). Trimming left V 0 bases short and J 2 bases short, with 9 bases between.

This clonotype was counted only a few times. CDR3 protein: CASSIADVNYEQYF. The CDR3 DNA sequence: TGTGCCAGTAGTATAGCGGACGTCAATTACGAGCAGTACTTC. The chain joins TRBV19 to TRBJ2-7; D remains unclear. Germline V CDR1 and CDR2: LNHDA, SQIVND (reference sequence). This CDR3 spans 14 amino acids. V was pared by 1 base and J by 4 bases, with 11 bases between.

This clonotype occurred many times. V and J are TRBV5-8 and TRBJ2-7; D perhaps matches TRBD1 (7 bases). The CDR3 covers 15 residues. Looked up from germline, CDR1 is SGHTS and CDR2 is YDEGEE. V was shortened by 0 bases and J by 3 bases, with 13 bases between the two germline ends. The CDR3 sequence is CASSLGGGTVYEQYF. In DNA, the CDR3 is TGTGCCAGCAGCTTGGGAGGGGGGACAGTCTACGAGCAGTACTTC.

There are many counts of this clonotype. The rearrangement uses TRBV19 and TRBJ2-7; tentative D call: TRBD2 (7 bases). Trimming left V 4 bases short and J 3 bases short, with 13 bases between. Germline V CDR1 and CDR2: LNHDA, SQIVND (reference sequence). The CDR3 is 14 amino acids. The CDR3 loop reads CASSTSGGDYEQYF. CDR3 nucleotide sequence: TGTGCCAGTAGTACTTCGGGGGGCGACTACGAGCAGTACTTC.

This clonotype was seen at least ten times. The CDR3 reads CAWRGLAYVEQYF. The CDR3 nucleotides are TGTGCCTGGAGGGGACTAGCTTATGTCGAGCAGTACTTC. V gene TRBV30 combines with J gene TRBJ2-7, with 9 bases matching TRBD2. In germline, CDR1 is GTSNPN, CDR2 SVGIG (reference sequence). Trimming removed 3 bases from V and 6 bases from J; junction bases left unmatched: 6. The CDR3 is 13 amino acids.

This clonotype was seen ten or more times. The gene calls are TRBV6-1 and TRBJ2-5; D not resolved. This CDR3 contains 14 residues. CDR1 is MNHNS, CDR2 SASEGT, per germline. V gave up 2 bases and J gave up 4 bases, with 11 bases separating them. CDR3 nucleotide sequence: TGTGCCAGCAGTGAATCGCGCGCTACAGAGACCCAGTACTTC. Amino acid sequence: CASSESRATETQYF.

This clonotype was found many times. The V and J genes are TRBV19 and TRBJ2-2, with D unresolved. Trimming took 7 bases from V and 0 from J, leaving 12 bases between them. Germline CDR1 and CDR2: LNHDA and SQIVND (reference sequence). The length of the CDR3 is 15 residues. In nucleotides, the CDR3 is TGTGCCAGTATCCCTGCCCCAACGAACACCGGGGAGCTGTTTTTT. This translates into CASIPAPTNTGELFF.

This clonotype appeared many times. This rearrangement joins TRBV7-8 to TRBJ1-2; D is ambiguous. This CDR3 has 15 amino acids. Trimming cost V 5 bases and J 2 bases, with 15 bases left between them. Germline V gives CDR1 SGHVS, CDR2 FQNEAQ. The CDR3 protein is CASSPRGMANYGYTF. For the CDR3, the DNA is TGTGCCAGCAGCCCCCGCGGGATGGCCAACTATGGCTACACCTTC.

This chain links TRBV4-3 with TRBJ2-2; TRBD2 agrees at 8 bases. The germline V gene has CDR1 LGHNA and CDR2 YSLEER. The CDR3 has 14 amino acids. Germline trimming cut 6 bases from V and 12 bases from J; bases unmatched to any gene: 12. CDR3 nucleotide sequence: TGCGCCAGCAGATCCGGACTAGCAAATGGCAAGCTGTTTTTT. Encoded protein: CASRSGLANGKLFF.